Listed below are T cell receptor beta chains from one sample, sequenced in a study of shared clonotypes between healthy human individuals. Data came from immunoSEQ multiplex PCR; TCRdb stores just in-frame clones and leaves some out. The sample comprises some 1.4 million clones, roughly 96% of which are singletons, and about 1.2% rests with the top ten. The sequenced material came from naive CD4+ T cells sorted from blood. Receptor source: a man between 25 and 39 years old in good health. Each CDR3 is given with its conserved first and last residue. The D gene is left open where the match is weak. Only some rows state a clone size, as once, few, many or a class for expanded clones.

d_gene	v_gene	j_gene	abundance	CDR3nt	CDR3aa
.	TRBV7-3	TRBJ2-3	.	TGTGCCAGCAGCGCCTTCACAGATACGCAGTATTTT	CASSAFTDTQYF
.	TRBV11-2	TRBJ1-3	.	TGTGCCAGCAGCCCCAGGGACATATATTTT	CASSPRDIYF
TRBD2	TRBV5-4	TRBJ2-1	.	TGTGCCAGCAGTGACGCGGCTAGCGGGAGGAATGAGCAGTTCTTC	CASSDAASGRNEQFF
TRBD2	TRBV15	TRBJ2-2	.	TGTGCCACCAGCGGACTAGTTCCCGGGGAGCTGTTTTTT	CATSGLVPGELFF
TRBD1	TRBV15	TRBJ2-7	.	TGTGCCACCAGGAGCGGGTGGGGACAGGGCCAAACCTACGAGCAGTACTTC	CATRSGWGQGQTYEQYF
TRBD1	TRBV11-2	TRBJ1-1	.	TGTGCCAGCAGCCCCGGGACAGGCAGCAAAGCTTTCTTT	CASSPGTGSKAFF
TRBD1	TRBV28	TRBJ2-7	.	TGTGCCAGCAGTTTAGGGACAGGCGTCCCCTACGAGCAGTACTTC	CASSLGTGVPYEQYF
TRBD1	TRBV5-4	TRBJ2-7	.	TGTGCCAGCAGCGACAGGGGACTTTTAGAGCAGTACTTC	CASSDRGLLEQYF
.	TRBV5-4	TRBJ2-7	.	TGTGCCAGCAGCTTGGATCCGAGGGAGAACTACGAGCAGTACTTC	CASSLDPRENYEQYF
TRBD1	TRBV5-6	TRBJ2-5	.	TGTGCCAGCAGCCAGGGGGACAGGGGGCATGAGACCCAGTACTTC	CASSQGDRGHETQYF
.	TRBV2	TRBJ1-1	.	TGTGCCAGCAGTGTAGCCCCCGTGAACACTGAAGCTTTCTTT	CASSVAPVNTEAFF
TRBD2	TRBV4-3	TRBJ2-3	once	TGCGCCAGCAGCCAAGATATGGGGAGGACTAGCGTAACAGATACGCAGTATTTT	CASSQDMGRTSVTDTQYF
TRBD2	TRBV5-1	TRBJ2-3	.	TGCGCCAGCAGCTTGCTTGGGACTACCACAGATACGCAGTATTTT	CASSLLGTTTDTQYF
TRBD2	TRBV11-2	TRBJ2-7	once	TGTGCCAGCAGCTTACCGCGGCGGGAGGACGCTGGGCAGTACTTC	CASSLPRREDAGQYF
TRBD2	TRBV10-3	TRBJ2-1	.	TGTGCCATCAGTGAGCTAGCTAGCGGGAGGAGGCCCAATGAGCAGTTCTTC	CAISELASGRRPNEQFF